Each of the 21 T cell receptor beta chains below was sequenced from the same sample in a study of blood T cells in healthy people across ages. A second PCR, run for roughly 7 to 12 cycles, used a sample-barcoded 5' primer plus a J-beta primer mix. TCRdb recomputed calls from the 5' RACE reads with MiXCR, one row per CDR3 protein. This table has some 760,000 distinct CDR3 sequences, 20% to 25% appearing once. This sample also appeared in a second study, on T cells of mothers and their children.

The sample consisted of blood. These receptors were collected from a boy aged 5-17 years in good health.

The chain couples TRBV5-5 to TRBJ2-1, with D tentatively TRBD2 (5 bases). The germline V gene encodes CDR1 SGHKS and CDR2 YYEKEE (reference sequence). The CDR3 spans 16 residues. V was trimmed by 0 bases and J by 8 bases, leaving 18 bases between them. CDR3 protein: CASSLDRGLEWYEQFF. The CDR3 nucleotides read TGTGCCAGCAGCTTGGATCGGGGATTAGAATGGTATGAGCAGTTCTTC.

The genes are TRBV7-3 and TRBJ2-3; 9 nucleotides agree with TRBD2. The J segment lost 8 bases and the V segment lost 2 bases, leaving 5 bases of the junction unmatched. The CDR3 extends over 14 amino acids. CDR1 is SGHTA, CDR2 FQGTGA, per germline. The CDR3 coding sequence is TGTGCCAGCAGCTTATCCACGACTAGCGGTACGCAGTATTTT. It specifies CASSLSTTSGTQYF.

This chain joins TRBV14 and TRBJ2-5; D is perhaps TRBD1 or TRBD2 (5 bases each). The CDR3 runs 16 residues. With 3 bases removed from V and 4 bases from J, the gap between germline ends came to 18 bases. The V gene's germline CDR1 is SGHDN and CDR2 FVKESK. The CDR3 DNA follows: TGTGCCAGCAGCCATAAGGGACCGTCTAAGCGAGAGACCCAGTACTTC. Translation gives CASSHKGPSKRETQYF.

This clonotype turned up a few times. This sequence joins TRBV4-3 and TRBJ2-6; a possible D gene is TRBD1 (5 bases). The V end was cut by 3 bases, the J end by 0 bases, with 15 bases between. Germline CDR1 LGHNA, CDR2 YSLEER. The CDR3 is made up of 18 amino acids. The CDR3 loop is CASSQDRQGYSGANVLTF. The CDR3 DNA reads TGCGCCAGCAGCCAGGATAGGCAGGGCTACTCTGGGGCCAACGTCCTGACTTTC.

The gene calls are TRBV19 and TRBJ2-2; TRBD1 agrees at 7 bases. V was pared by 4 bases and J by 5 bases, with 16 bases of the junction left unmatched. The CDR3 runs to 18 residues. Per the germline V gene, CDR1 is LNHDA and CDR2 is SQIVND (reference sequence). As DNA, the CDR3 is TGTGCCAGTAGTAGGGGACCACGAGGGGGCGCAGGTACCGGGGAGCTGTTTTTT. Translated, it gives CASSRGPRGGAGTGELFF.

The gene calls are TRBV7-9 and TRBJ1-2, with unresolved D. CDR3 length equals 17 residues. V shed 3 bases and J shed 6 bases, with 23 bases lying between them. Germline V gene data show CDR1 as SEHNR and CDR2 as FQNEAQ (reference sequence). Here the CDR3 reads CASSLSDFETFGNGYTF. CDR3 nucleotides: TGTGCCAGCAGCTTGTCAGACTTTGAAACCTTCGGGAATGGCTACACCTTC.

This clonotype was seen at least ten times. The chain is built from TRBV7-6 and TRBJ2-5, with D possibly being TRBD2 (5 bases). Trimming removed 4 bases at V and 0 bases at J, with 6 bases between. The germline V gene encodes CDR1 SGHVS and CDR2 FNYEAQ. This CDR3 is built from 13 residues. In DNA form, the CDR3 reads TGTGCCAGCAGCTCGGACTACCAAGAGACCCAGTACTTC. It encodes CASSSDYQETQYF.

This chain joins TRBV7-6 and TRBJ1-1, with D hard to call. CDR1 and CDR2 from the germline V gene are SGHVS and FNYEAQ. This CDR3 is 15 amino acids long. V was trimmed by 3 bases and J by 3 bases, leaving 14 bases between them. The CDR3 loop reads CASSLVRVRDTEAFF. The CDR3 region has the DNA TGTGCCAGCAGCTTGGTAAGGGTTCGTGACACTGAAGCTTTCTTT.

This clonotype was counted at least ten times. This chain joins TRBV29-1 and TRBJ2-5; TRBD2 might be the D (5 bases). Germline assignment: CDR1 SQVTM and CDR2 ANQGSEA. The V end lost 6 bases, the J end lost 1 base, and 9 bases lay between the germline ends. The length of the CDR3 is 12 residues. This chain's CDR3 is CSVGIAQETQYF. The DNA for the CDR3 is TGCAGCGTCGGGATAGCCCAAGAGACCCAGTACTTC.

The chain is built from TRBV12-3 or TRBV12-4 and TRBJ2-3; TRBD2 aligns across 11 bases. The CDR3 is 17 residues long. Trimming removed 1 base from V and 5 bases from J; junction bases left unmatched: 8. CDR3 in amino acids: CASSLEGIAGGRDTQYF. For the CDR3, the DNA is TGTGCCAGCAGTTTAGAAGGAATAGCGGGGGGGCGAGATACGCAGTATTTT.

V is TRBV7-8 and J is TRBJ2-5, with TRBD2 as a possible D gene (7 bases). The J call may be faulty, since TRBJ2-1 better matches the DNA end. The CDR3 has 15 residues. Germline CDR1 is SGHVS and CDR2 is FQNEAQ. In nucleotides, the CDR3 is TGTGCCAGCAGCTTAGTTCGGGGGGCTGCTCATGAGCAGTTCTTC. This codes for CASSLVRGAAHEQFF.

This chain joins TRBV2 and TRBJ2-2, with TRBD1 identical over 9 bases. The CDR3 sequence is 13 residues long. J gave up 6 bases and V 4 bases, and 0 bases lay outside the gene matches. Per the germline V gene, CDR1 is SNHLY and CDR2 is FYNNEI. In DNA, the CDR3 is TGTGCCAGCAGTGGGACAGGGGCCGGGGAGCTGTTTTTT. It is translated as CASSGTGAGELFF.

This sequence joins TRBV7-9 and TRBJ2-7; tentative D call: TRBD1 (6 bases). Germline V gene sequence: CDR1 SEHNR, CDR2 FQNEAQ (reference sequence). CDR3 length: 14 residues. The germline V and J ends were trimmed by 1 base and 5 bases, with 12 bases remaining between them. CDR3 in DNA: TGTGCCAGCAGCTTAGGGGGGCCAAGCAACGAGCAGTACTTC. It encodes CASSLGGPSNEQYF.

The V gene is TRBV29-1, the J gene TRBJ2-5; D gene ambiguous. The assigned J gene may be wrong: the sequence end matches TRBJ2-1 better. The CDR3 has 11 amino acids. The germline CDR1 and CDR2 sequences are SQVTM and ANQGSEA. CDR3 protein: CSVYLYNEQFF. The CDR3 coding sequence is TGCAGCGTCTATCTCTACAATGAGCAGTTCTTC.

DNA of the CDR3: TGCAGCGCAAACCCGGGACAGGGTATCGAGACCCAGTACTTC. Translated, it gives CSANPGQGIETQYF. This chain links TRBV29-1 with TRBJ2-5; 9 bases map to TRBD1. J was trimmed by 5 bases and V by 7 bases; bases with no gene match: 11. Germline CDR1 reads SQVTM; CDR2 reads ANQGSEA. This CDR3 spans 14 amino acids. Variable domain in full (rest from reference TRBV29-1 and TRBJ2-5): SAVISQKPSRDICQRGTSLTIQCQVDSQVTMMFWYRQQPGQSLTLIATANQGSEATYESGFVIDKFPISRPNLTFSTLTVSNMSPEDSSIYLCSANPGQGIETQYFGPGTRLLVL.

This clonotype has only a few counts. The CDR3 DNA is TGCAGTGCTCCCCGGACAGGATCCTACGAGCAGTACTTC. It yields the protein CSAPRTGSYEQYF. The rearrangement links TRBV20-1 to TRBJ2-7; 7 bases agree with TRBD1. Trimming took 5 bases from V and 1 from J; bases not matched to a gene: 5. Germline V gives CDR1 DFQATT, CDR2 SNEGSKA (reference sequence). This CDR3 is 13 amino acids long.

This chain uses TRBV6-5 with TRBJ1-1; D is possibly TRBD1 (6 bases). The V end lost 6 bases, the J end lost 4 bases, and 12 bases lay between the germline ends. Germline V gene lookup returns CDR1 MNHEY and CDR2 SVGAGI. The CDR3 spans 13 residues. In DNA form, the CDR3 reads TGTGCCAGCAGCACAGGGAAAGGCACTGAAGCTTTCTTT. It encodes CASSTGKGTEAFF.

The chain is built from TRBV12-3 or TRBV12-4 and TRBJ1-3; D is uncertain. The V gene lost 4 bases and the J gene lost 0 bases, with 13 bases spanning the gap. The CDR3 runs to 16 residues. The DNA for the CDR3 is TGTGCCAGCAGTTCCCGGACGGACTTCTCTGGAAACACCATATATTTT. Protein product: CASSSRTDFSGNTIYF.

This sequence joins TRBV4-1 and TRBJ1-3, with D uncertain. There are 14 residues in the CDR3. From germline, CDR1 is MGHRA and CDR2 YSYEKL. V was clipped by 2 bases and J by 2 bases, with 7 bases between them. This CDR3 reads CASSQQVTGNTIYF. Here the CDR3 DNA reads TGCGCCAGCAGCCAACAGGTTACTGGAAACACCATATATTTT.

V is TRBV7-3 and J is TRBJ2-2, with no clear D. CDR1 SGHTA and CDR2 FQGTGA come from the germline V gene. V was trimmed by 2 bases and J by 6 bases, leaving 13 bases between them. The CDR3 runs to 15 residues. CDR3 DNA: TGTGCCAGCAGCTTATATGGGAAACACCCCGGGGAGCTGTTTTTT. It specifies CASSLYGKHPGELFF.

The chain employs TRBV27 and TRBJ2-3, with TRBD2 matching over 10 bases. Germline V CDR1 and CDR2: MNHEY, SMNVEV (reference sequence). This CDR3 region has 15 residues. The ends lost 2 bases at V and 4 bases at J; junction bases unmatched: 3. CDR3 nucleotide sequence: TGTGCCAGCAGTTTACTAGCGGGAGCCCCAGATACGCAGTATTTT. Translated, it gives CASSLLAGAPDTQYF.